Listed below are T cell receptor beta chains from one sample, sequenced in a study of cytomegalovirus exposure and HLA in healthy donors. Clones were read by immunoSEQ multiplex PCR, and TCRdb kept only the in-frame ones, dropping some. Of around 63,000 clones in the sample, 90% to 96% were seen once. The sequenced sample consisted of PBMCs. These receptors came from a woman aged 18-30 years in good health and CMV-seronegative. The CDR3 runs from the conserved cysteine through the conserved F or W. The order of the fields is V gene, D gene, J gene, clone size, CDR3 DNA, CDR3 protein. A D gene is named only where the DNA matches it firmly. A row's size may be missing; if present it is once, few, many or a size class.

TRBV7-3	.	TRBJ2-5	.	TGTGCCAGCAGCCGGGCGGGGGAGACCCAGTACTTC	CASSRAGETQYF
TRBV6-8	TRBD1	TRBJ2-7	.	TGTGCCAGCAAGACACCGCAGGGGGCTGCCTACGAGCAGTACTTC	CASKTPQGAAYEQYF
TRBV18	.	TRBJ2-5	.	TGTGCCAGCTCACCATCAATCGGAGAGACCCAGTACTTC	CASSPSIGETQYF
TRBV5-6	.	TRBJ2-7	.	TGTGCCAGCAGCTTGTTGGGGCAGACTTACGAGCAGTACTTC	CASSLLGQTYEQYF
TRBV2	.	TRBJ1-5	few	TGTGCCAGCACCCCGGGACTGGTCCCTCAGCCCCAGCATTTT	CASTPGLVPQPQHF
TRBV2	.	TRBJ1-1	.	TGTGCCAGCAGTGAGGAGTTGAGGACTGAAGCTTTCTTT	CASSEELRTEAFF
TRBV19	.	TRBJ1-5	.	TGTGCCAGTAGTATTCGCGGCAGGGACAATCAGCCCCAGCATTTT	CASSIRGRDNQPQHF
TRBV5-4	.	TRBJ2-7	.	TGTGCCAGCAGCGCCGCGGCTTTTCCACCCTACGAGCAGTACTTC	CASSAAAFPPYEQYF
TRBV18	TRBD1	TRBJ1-5	once	TGTGCCAGCTCACCCTTTGGACAGGGGGCGGGGCAGCCCCAGCATTTT	CASSPFGQGAGQPQHF
TRBV11-2	TRBD1	TRBJ2-2	.	TGTGCCAGCAGCTTATTGACAGGGGGGTCCGGGGAGCTGTTTTTT	CASSLLTGGSGELFF
TRBV7-3	.	TRBJ2-1	.	TGTGCCAGCAGCTTACGGCGGTACAATGAGCAGTTCTTC	CASSLRRYNEQFF
TRBV9	.	TRBJ1-1	.	TGTGCCAGCAGCCCCACCTTTGGGGGGGTTGCTGAAGCTTTCTTT	CASSPTFGGVAEAFF
TRBV15	.	TRBJ2-1	.	TGTGCCACCAGCAGAGTTGGCCAGGTCCTCGGCAATGAGCAGTTCTTC	CATSRVGQVLGNEQFF
TRBV6-1	.	TRBJ2-1	.	TGTGCCAGCAGTGATGTCCGGAGCTCCTACAATGAGCAGTTCTTC	CASSDVRSSYNEQFF
TRBV5-6	TRBD1	TRBJ2-7	.	TGTGCCAGCAGCTTCTTTTGGCAGGGGGCTGGGGAGCAGTACTTC	CASSFFWQGAGEQYF
TRBV5-1	.	TRBJ1-2	once	TGCGCCAGCAGCTTGGACGCAGGGCACATTAACTATGGCTACACCTTC	CASSLDAGHINYGYTF
TRBV12-1	.	TRBJ2-7	.	TGTGCCAGCAGCTCCCCCCTTGAGTACGAGCAGTACTTC	CASSSPLEYEQYF
TRBV18	.	TRBJ2-1	.	TGTGCCAGCTCACCACTTGGGGCCCCGGCCCCCCCCAACAATGAGCAGTTCTTC	CASSPLGAPAPPNNEQFF
TRBV11-2	TRBD1	TRBJ1-4	.	TGTGCCAGCAGGGGGACAGGAACTAATGAAAAACTGTTTTTT	CASRGTGTNEKLFF
TRBV6-5	TRBD2	TRBJ2-5	.	TGTGCCAGCAGAAACGGGGGGGAGACCCAGTACTTC	CASRNGGETQYF
TRBV6-5	.	TRBJ2-1	.	TGTGCCAGCAGGGCCCCCTACAATGAGCAGTTCTTC	CASRAPYNEQFF
TRBV28	.	TRBJ1-4	.	TGTGCCAGCAGTCGGACAGATGGAGAAAAACTGTTTTTT	CASSRTDGEKLFF
TRBV7-3	.	TRBJ1-1	.	TGTGCCAGCAGCCCCCTCGGCCCCCGGCAGGGCACTGAAGCTTTCTTT	CASSPLGPRQGTEAFF
TRBV6-5	.	TRBJ2-7	.	TGTGCCAGCAGTACTCAGGGGCCCAGGGGCGAGCAGTACTTC	CASSTQGPRGEQYF
TRBV4-3	TRBD1	TRBJ1-2	once	TGCGCCAGCAGCCAACAAGCCCCCGGGACAGGGGACTATGGCTACACCTTC	CASSQQAPGTGDYGYTF
TRBV23-1	TRBD1	TRBJ1-2	.	TGCGCCAGCACCCCAGGGGGCGCGGGAGGCTACACCTTC	CASTPGGAGGYTF
TRBV6-5	TRBD1	TRBJ1-5	.	TGTGCCACAGGACAGGGGGCGAGCAATCAGCCCCAGCATTTT	CATGQGASNQPQHF
TRBV27	.	TRBJ1-5	.	TGTGCCAGCAGTAGGGGGTATGGCAATCAGCCCCAGCATTTT	CASSRGYGNQPQHF
TRBV9	.	TRBJ2-7	once	TGTGCCAGCAGCGTAGGAGGGGGGGGGTACGAGCAGTACTTC	CASSVGGGGYEQYF
TRBV27	TRBD2	TRBJ2-1	.	TGTGCCACCAACCGGCTAGCGGGAGCCCCTGGCTACAATGAGCAGTTCTTC	CATNRLAGAPGYNEQFF
TRBV30	.	TRBJ2-5	.	TGTGCCTGGAGTGCGGCCCCGGGGGCCCAGTACTTC	CAWSAAPGAQYF
TRBV28	TRBD1	TRBJ1-2	.	TGTGCCAGCAGTCCTATGAGAGACAGGGTTGGCTATGGCTACACCTTC	CASSPMRDRVGYGYTF
TRBV7-9	.	TRBJ1-4	.	TGTGCCCTCGCGGCAGAGAATGAAAAACTGTTTTTT	CALAAENEKLFF
TRBV28	TRBD1	TRBJ1-2	once	TGTGCCAGCAGTTCACCAGGGGGCGCGGTCTATGGCTACACCTTC	CASSSPGGAVYGYTF
TRBV7-9	.	TRBJ2-1	.	TGTGCCAGCAGCCCCCCCGGCGGGTACAATGAGCAGTTCTTC	CASSPPGGYNEQFF
TRBV9	.	TRBJ1-6	.	TGTGCCAGCAGCTCTCGAGAGCCCGGGGATTCACCCCTCCACTTT	CASSSREPGDSPLHF
TRBV4-3	.	TRBJ2-7	.	TGCGCCAGCAGCCAAGATCGGGGGTTGGGGTCCTACGAGCAGTACTTC	CASSQDRGLGSYEQYF
TRBV7-8	.	TRBJ1-3	.	TGTGCCAGCAGCTTAGCCTCCCAACACTCTGGAAACACCATATATTTT	CASSLASQHSGNTIYF
TRBV19	TRBD1	TRBJ2-3	.	TGTGCCAGTAGTAGGTGGGACAGGGGAACAGATACGCAGTATTTT	CASSRWDRGTDTQYF
TRBV6-5	.	TRBJ1-1	.	TGTGCCAGCACCCCGCCGGGGGTTACTGAAGCTTTCTTT	CASTPPGVTEAFF
TRBV18	.	TRBJ2-3	.	TGTGCCAGCTCACCCGGTGGTGCAGATACGCAGTATTTT	CASSPGGADTQYF
TRBV7-9	.	TRBJ2-6	.	TGTGCCAGCAGCTTAAACACCGGCGGGGCTGGGGCCAACGTCCTGACTTTC	CASSLNTGGAGANVLTF
TRBV4-3	TRBD1	TRBJ1-5	.	TGCGCCAGCAGCCAAGTAACAGGGGACAATCAGCCCCAGCATTTT	CASSQVTGDNQPQHF
TRBV4-3	TRBD2	TRBJ2-1	.	TGCGCCAGCAGCCAAGATCCCAGCGGGGTGTCCTACAATGAGCAGTTCTTC	CASSQDPSGVSYNEQFF
TRBV7-2	.	TRBJ2-1	.	TGTGCCAGCAGCCCCTCCCGCTCCTACAATGAGCAGTTCTTC	CASSPSRSYNEQFF
TRBV7-8	TRBD2	TRBJ2-7	.	TGTGCCAGCAGCTTAGGGCTAGCGGGGGGCGGGATCTACGAGCAGTACTTC	CASSLGLAGGGIYEQYF